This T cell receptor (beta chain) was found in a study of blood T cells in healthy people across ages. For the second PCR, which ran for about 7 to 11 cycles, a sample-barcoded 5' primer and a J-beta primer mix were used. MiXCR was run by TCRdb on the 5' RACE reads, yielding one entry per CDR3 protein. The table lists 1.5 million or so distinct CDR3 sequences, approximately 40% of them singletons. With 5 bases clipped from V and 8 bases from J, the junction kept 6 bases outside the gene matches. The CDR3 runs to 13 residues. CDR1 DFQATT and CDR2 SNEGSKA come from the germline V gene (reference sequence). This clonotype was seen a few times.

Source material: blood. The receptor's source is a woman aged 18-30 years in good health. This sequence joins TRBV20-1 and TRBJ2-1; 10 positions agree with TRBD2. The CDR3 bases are TGCAGTGCTTGGGGACTAGCGCGCGATGAGCAGTTCTTC. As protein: CSAWGLARDEQFF.